This TCR beta chain derives from a study of CD8 T cells in Susac syndrome. Reverse transcription of roughly 0.5 to 1 ug RNA was carried out with random hexamers. TCRdb reprocessed the immunoSEQ multiplex PCR reads with MiXCR, giving one entry per CDR3 protein. Of some 220,000 distinct CDR3 sequences in the sample, nearly 97% were seen once. The CDR3 contains 17 residues. CDR1 and CDR2 from the germline V gene are SEHNR and FQNEAQ (reference sequence). The V end lost 5 bases, the J end lost 0 bases, and 17 bases lay between the germline ends. The chain has TRBV7-9 and TRBJ2-4; D gene uncertain. Sample: CD4+ T cells from PBMCs. This clonotype was obtained from a human donor with multiple sclerosis. This chain's CDR3 is CASSPDTEVLAKNIQYF. The CDR3 nucleotides read TGTGCCAGCAGCCCAGATACAGAAGTACTAGCCAAAAACATTCAGTACTTC. Supplemented by reference TRBV7-9 and TRBJ2-4, the full variable domain reads DTGVSQNPRHKITKRGQNVTFRCDPISEHNRLYWYRQTLGQGPEFLTYFQNEAQLEKSRLLSDRFSAERPKGSFSTLEIQRTEQGDSAMYLCASSPDTEVLAKNIQYFGAGTRLSVL.